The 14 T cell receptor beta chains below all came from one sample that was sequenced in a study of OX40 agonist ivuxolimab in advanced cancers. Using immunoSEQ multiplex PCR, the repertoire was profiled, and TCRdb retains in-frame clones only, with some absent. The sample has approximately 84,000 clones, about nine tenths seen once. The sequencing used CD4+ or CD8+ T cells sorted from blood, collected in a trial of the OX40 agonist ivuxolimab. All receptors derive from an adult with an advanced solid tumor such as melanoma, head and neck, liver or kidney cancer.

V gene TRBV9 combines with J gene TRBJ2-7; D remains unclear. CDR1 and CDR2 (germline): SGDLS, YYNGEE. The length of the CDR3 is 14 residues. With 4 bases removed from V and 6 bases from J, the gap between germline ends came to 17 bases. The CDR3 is CASSPLLIPGEQYF. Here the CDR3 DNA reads TGTGCCAGCAGCCCCTTATTAATACCCGGCGAGCAGTACTTC.

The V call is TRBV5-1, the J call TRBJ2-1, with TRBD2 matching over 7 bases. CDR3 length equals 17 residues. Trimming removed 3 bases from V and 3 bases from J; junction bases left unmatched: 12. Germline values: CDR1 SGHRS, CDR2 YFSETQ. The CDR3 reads CASSSLPASGIYNEQFF. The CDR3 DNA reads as TGCGCCAGCAGCTCACTTCCGGCTAGCGGCATCTACAATGAGCAGTTCTTC.

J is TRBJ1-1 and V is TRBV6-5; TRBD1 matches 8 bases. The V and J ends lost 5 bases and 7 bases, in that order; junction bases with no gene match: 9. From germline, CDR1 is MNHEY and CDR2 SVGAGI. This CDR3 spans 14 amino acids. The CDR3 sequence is CASSRAGGWNEAFF. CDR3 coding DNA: TGTGCCAGCAGTCGTGCAGGGGGCTGGAATGAAGCTTTCTTT.

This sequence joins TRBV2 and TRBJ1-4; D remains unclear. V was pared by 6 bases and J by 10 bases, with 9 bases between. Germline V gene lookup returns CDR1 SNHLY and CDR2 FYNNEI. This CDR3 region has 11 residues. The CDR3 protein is CASSELVKLFF. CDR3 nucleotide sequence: TGTGCCAGCAGCGAGCTGGTAAAACTGTTTTTT.

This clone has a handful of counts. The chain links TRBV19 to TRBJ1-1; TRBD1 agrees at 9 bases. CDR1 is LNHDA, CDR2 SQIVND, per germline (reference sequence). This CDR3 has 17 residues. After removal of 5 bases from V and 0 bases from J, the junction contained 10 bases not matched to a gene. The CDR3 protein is CASSPWTGVGMNTEAFF. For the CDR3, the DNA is TGTGCCAGTAGTCCGTGGACAGGGGTGGGAATGAACACTGAAGCTTTCTTT.

The CDR3 loop reads CASSLRGGGTDTQYF. The CDR3 DNA follows: TGTGCCAGCAGCTTACGAGGGGGGGGCACAGATACGCAGTATTTT. This rearrangement joins TRBV7-9 to TRBJ2-3; maybe TRBD2 (7 bases). This CDR3 comprises 15 residues. Trimming took 2 bases from V and 1 from J, leaving 10 bases between them. Germline loops: CDR1 SEHNR, CDR2 FQNEAQ (reference sequence).

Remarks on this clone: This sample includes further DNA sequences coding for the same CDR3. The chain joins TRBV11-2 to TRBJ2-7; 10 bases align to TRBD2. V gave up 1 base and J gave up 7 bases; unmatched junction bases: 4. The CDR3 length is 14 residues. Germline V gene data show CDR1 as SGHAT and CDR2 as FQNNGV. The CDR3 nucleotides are TGTGCCAGCAGCTTAGGGCTAGCGGGAGTAGAGCAGTACTTC. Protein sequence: CASSLGLAGVEQYF.

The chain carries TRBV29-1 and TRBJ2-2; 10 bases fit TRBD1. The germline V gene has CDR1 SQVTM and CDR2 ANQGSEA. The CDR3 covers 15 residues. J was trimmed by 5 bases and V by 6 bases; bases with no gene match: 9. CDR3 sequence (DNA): TGCAGCGTGAAACTCCCGGGACAGGGGACCGGGGAGCTGTTTTTT. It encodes CSVKLPGQGTGELFF.

As DNA, the CDR3 is TGTGCCAGCAGCTCCCAAGCGAGCGGGAGTGTCAATGAGCAGTTCTTC. Encoded protein: CASSSQASGSVNEQFF. V and J are TRBV11-3 and TRBJ2-1; 8 nucleotides align to TRBD2. The V segment lost 4 bases and the J segment 6 bases; nucleotides outside the gene matches: 11. Germline-derived CDR1 and CDR2 are SGHNT and YENEEA. The CDR3 is 16 amino acids. Drawing the rest from reference TRBV11-3 and TRBJ2-1, the complete variable domain is EAGVVQSPRYKIIEKKQPVAFWCNPISGHNTLYWYLQNLGQGPELLIRYENEEAVDDSQLPKDRFSAERLKGVDSTLKIQPAELGDSAVYLCASSSQASGSVNEQFFGPGTRLTVL.

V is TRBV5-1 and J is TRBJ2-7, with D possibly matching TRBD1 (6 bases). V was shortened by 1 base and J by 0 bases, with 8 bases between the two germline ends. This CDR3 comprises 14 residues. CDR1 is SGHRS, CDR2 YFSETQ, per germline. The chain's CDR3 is CASSLNRDSYEQYF. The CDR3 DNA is TGCGCCAGCAGCTTGAACAGGGACTCCTACGAGCAGTACTTC.

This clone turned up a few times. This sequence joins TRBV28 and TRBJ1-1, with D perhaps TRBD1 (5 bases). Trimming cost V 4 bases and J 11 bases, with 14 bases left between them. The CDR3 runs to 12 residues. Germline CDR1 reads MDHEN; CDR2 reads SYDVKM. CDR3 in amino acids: CASSYAGKYAFF. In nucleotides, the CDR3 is TGTGCCAGCAGTTACGCAGGGAAGTATGCTTTCTTT.

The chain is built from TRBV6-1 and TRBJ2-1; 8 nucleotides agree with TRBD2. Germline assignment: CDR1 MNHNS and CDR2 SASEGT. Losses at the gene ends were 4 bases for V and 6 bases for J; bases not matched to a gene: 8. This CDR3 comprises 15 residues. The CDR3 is CASSVSTSGPNEQFF. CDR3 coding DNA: TGTGCCAGCAGTGTGAGCACTAGCGGCCCCAATGAGCAGTTCTTC.

CDR3 nucleotides: TGTGCCAGCAGGCTGAGCCAAGGAGGCTCCTACGAGCAGTACTTC. This codes for CASRLSQGGSYEQYF. V is TRBV6-5 and J is TRBJ2-7, with a tentative D call TRBD2 (5 bases). Trimming removed 6 bases at V and 0 bases at J, with 15 bases between. The CDR3 has 15 amino acids. Looked up from germline, CDR1 is MNHEY and CDR2 is SVGAGI.

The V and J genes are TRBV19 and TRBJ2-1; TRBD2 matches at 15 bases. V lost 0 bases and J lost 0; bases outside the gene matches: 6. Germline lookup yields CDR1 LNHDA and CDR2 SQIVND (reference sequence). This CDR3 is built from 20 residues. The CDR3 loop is CASSIDPGTSGRRSYNEQFF. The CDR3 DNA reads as TGTGCCAGTAGTATAGATCCCGGGACTAGCGGGAGGCGCTCCTACAATGAGCAGTTCTTC.